Listed below are T cell receptor beta chains from one sample, sequenced in a study of early T cells in non-severe SARS-CoV-2 infection. TCRdb reanalysed the 5' RACE reads using MiXCR and keeps one entry per CDR3 protein. Found here are almost 30,000 distinct CDR3 sequences, 5.7% of them singletons; the top ten hold roughly 5.7%. Source material: whole blood. Source of these receptors: an adult who was a healthcare worker with PCR-confirmed SARS-CoV-2 infection or an uninfected control (not recorded which). Both conserved end residues are part of each CDR3. D genes are given only for firm matches. The size field is filled for only some rows; it gives once, few, many or a size class.

j_call: TRBJ2-5
v_call: TRBV10-2
d_call: TRBD2
clone_size: NA
cdr3_nt: TGCGCCAGCAGTTCCCCTTGGAGCGGGATCGGGGAGACCCAGTACTTC
cdr3_aa: CASSSPWSGIGETQYF

j_call: TRBJ1-1
v_call: TRBV29-1
d_call: NA
clone_size: many
cdr3_nt: TGCAGCGGGTGCGACAGCGAGAACACTGAAGCTTTCTTT
cdr3_aa: CSGCDSENTEAFF

j_call: TRBJ2-1
v_call: TRBV24-1
d_call: NA
clone_size: many
cdr3_nt: TGTGCCACCAGTGATTCGCGGCAGGCCTACAATGAGCAGTTCTTC
cdr3_aa: CATSDSRQAYNEQFF

j_call: TRBJ2-7
v_call: TRBV5-5
d_call: TRBD2
clone_size: NA
cdr3_nt: TGTGCCAGCAGCTTGGCCGGGAGGGCCTACGAGCAGTACTTC
cdr3_aa: CASSLAGRAYEQYF

j_call: TRBJ2-1
v_call: TRBV20-1
d_call: TRBD2
clone_size: NA
cdr3_nt: TGCAGTGCTCTTCCCCCCCCAGCGGGGGGGTTTTTGTACAATGAGCAGTTCTTC
cdr3_aa: CSALPPPAGGFLYNEQFF

j_call: TRBJ2-7
v_call: TRBV10-2
d_call: NA
clone_size: many
cdr3_nt: TGCGCCAGCTCGCCAGGACACTACGAGCAGTACTTC
cdr3_aa: CASSPGHYEQYF

j_call: TRBJ2-5
v_call: TRBV12-3/TRBV12-4
d_call: NA
clone_size: many
cdr3_nt: TGTGCCAGCAGTCGCAACCGTTGGGAGACCCAGTACTTC
cdr3_aa: CASSRNRWETQYF

j_call: TRBJ2-7
v_call: TRBV27
d_call: TRBD2
clone_size: NA
cdr3_nt: TGTGCCAGCAGCCCGGGGGGGGGCACTTACGAGCAGTACTTC
cdr3_aa: CASSPGGGTYEQYF

j_call: TRBJ1-2
v_call: TRBV27
d_call: NA
clone_size: many
cdr3_nt: TGTGCCAGCAGTTTAGGAGGGTTTGGCTACACCTTC
cdr3_aa: CASSLGGFGYTF

j_call: TRBJ1-6
v_call: TRBV6-2/TRBV6-3
d_call: NA
clone_size: many
cdr3_nt: TGTGCCAGCAGTTACTCGGTGAACAGAGGATACTCACCCCTCCACTTT
cdr3_aa: CASSYSVNRGYSPLHF

j_call: TRBJ1-1
v_call: TRBV3-1
d_call: NA
clone_size: many
cdr3_nt: TGTGCCAGCAGCCCCCACCTCGCCAGGGGAGGGAAGCCTGAAGCTTTCTTT
cdr3_aa: CASSPHLARGGKPEAFF

j_call: TRBJ2-2
v_call: TRBV5-1
d_call: NA
clone_size: many
cdr3_nt: TGCGCCAGCAGCCCTCGATGGGGGGGCAACACCGGGGAGCTGTTTTTT
cdr3_aa: CASSPRWGGNTGELFF

j_call: TRBJ2-7
v_call: TRBV7-2
d_call: NA
clone_size: few
cdr3_nt: TGTGCCAGCAGCTTCTTTGCGGGGAACTCCTACGAGCAGTACTTC
cdr3_aa: CASSFFAGNSYEQYF

j_call: TRBJ1-4
v_call: TRBV7-6
d_call: NA
clone_size: few
cdr3_nt: TGTGCCAGCAGCCGGACAGCCAGGAGAACCGAAAAACTGTTTTTT
cdr3_aa: CASSRTARRTEKLFF

j_call: TRBJ1-6
v_call: TRBV20-1
d_call: TRBD1
clone_size: many
cdr3_nt: TGCAGTGCTGCCAGAGGACAGGCCTTAGGGTATTCACCCCTCCACTTT
cdr3_aa: CSAARGQALGYSPLHF

j_call: TRBJ2-7
v_call: TRBV29-1
d_call: NA
clone_size: many
cdr3_nt: TGCAGCGTTGATTGCGGCGGGGAATGGGGCTACGAGCAGTACTTC
cdr3_aa: CSVDCGGEWGYEQYF

j_call: TRBJ2-7
v_call: TRBV21-1
d_call: NA
clone_size: many
cdr3_nt: TGTGCCAGCAGCAAAGAAGCGACAGTTTTCTACGAGCAGTACTTC
cdr3_aa: CASSKEATVFYEQYF

j_call: TRBJ2-1
v_call: TRBV10-2
d_call: NA
clone_size: many
cdr3_nt: TGCGCCAGCAGTGAACAGGTCAATGAGCAGTTCTTC
cdr3_aa: CASSEQVNEQFF

j_call: TRBJ1-2
v_call: TRBV4-1
d_call: NA
clone_size: many
cdr3_nt: TGCGCCAGCAGCCAAGCCTACTGGGAAGGGGGTTCATATGGCTACACCTTC
cdr3_aa: CASSQAYWEGGSYGYTF

j_call: TRBJ1-2
v_call: TRBV18
d_call: TRBD1
clone_size: many
cdr3_nt: TGTGCCAGCTCACGACAGGACGGGACAGGGGGCTATGGCTACACCTTC
cdr3_aa: CASSRQDGTGGYGYTF

j_call: TRBJ2-2
v_call: TRBV19
d_call: TRBD2
clone_size: few
cdr3_nt: TGTGCCAGCCTGGCGAGCGGGGACTACACCGGGGAGCTGTTTTTT
cdr3_aa: CASLASGDYTGELFF

j_call: TRBJ2-1
v_call: TRBV7-9
d_call: NA
clone_size: NA
cdr3_nt: TGTGCCAGCAGCTCGACGTGGACAGAATCCTACAATGAGCAGTTCTTC
cdr3_aa: CASSSTWTESYNEQFF

j_call: TRBJ2-4
v_call: TRBV7-9
d_call: NA
clone_size: few
cdr3_nt: TGTGCCAGCAGTCAGTCCGGGACCAACATTCAGTACTTC
cdr3_aa: CASSQSGTNIQYF

j_call: TRBJ1-2
v_call: TRBV29-1
d_call: NA
clone_size: many
cdr3_nt: TGCAGCGCCACGCATGGGGGGGCTGGCTATGGCTACACCTTC
cdr3_aa: CSATHGGAGYGYTF

j_call: TRBJ1-6
v_call: TRBV6-6
d_call: NA
clone_size: many
cdr3_nt: TGTGCCAGCAGTTCCGAGGCGGCAGGAGGGTCCTATAATTCACCCCTCCACTTT
cdr3_aa: CASSSEAAGGSYNSPLHF

j_call: TRBJ2-7
v_call: TRBV20-1
d_call: TRBD2
clone_size: medium-sized
cdr3_nt: TGCAGTGCCCGAGCGGGACTAGCCGGGGTAGGGCAGTACTTC
cdr3_aa: CSARAGLAGVGQYF

j_call: TRBJ2-7
v_call: TRBV4-2
d_call: TRBD2
clone_size: many
cdr3_nt: TGTGCCAGCAGCCAAGCCGGGACTAATCTTTTCGAGCAGTACTTC
cdr3_aa: CASSQAGTNLFEQYF

j_call: TRBJ2-7
v_call: TRBV27
d_call: TRBD1
clone_size: many
cdr3_nt: TGTGCCAGCAGTCCCGGGACAGGGTTCGGGGCCAACTACTACGAGCAGTACTTC
cdr3_aa: CASSPGTGFGANYYEQYF

j_call: TRBJ1-5
v_call: TRBV7-2
d_call: NA
clone_size: many
cdr3_nt: TGTGCCAGCAGCTACAGGGCAGGCAATCAGCCCCAGCATTTT
cdr3_aa: CASSYRAGNQPQHF

j_call: TRBJ2-1
v_call: TRBV20-1
d_call: NA
clone_size: NA
cdr3_nt: TGCAGTGCTAGTCCTTACAATGAGCAGTTCTTC
cdr3_aa: CSASPYNEQFF

j_call: TRBJ1-2
v_call: TRBV7-2
d_call: NA
clone_size: many
cdr3_nt: TGTGCCAGCAGCTTATTCGGCAGGGGAGTTGCTTATGGCTACACCTTC
cdr3_aa: CASSLFGRGVAYGYTF

j_call: TRBJ2-2
v_call: TRBV7-3
d_call: TRBD2
clone_size: NA
cdr3_nt: TGTGCCAGCAGCTCTAGCGGGGGGGCGAGCGGCACCGGGGAGCTGTTTTTT
cdr3_aa: CASSSSGGASGTGELFF

j_call: TRBJ1-5
v_call: TRBV28
d_call: NA
clone_size: many
cdr3_nt: TGTGCCAGCCAACTATGGAGTCAGCCCCAGCATTTT
cdr3_aa: CASQLWSQPQHF

j_call: TRBJ1-2
v_call: TRBV20-1
d_call: NA
clone_size: medium-sized
cdr3_nt: TGCAGTGCTTCCGGGTCTCACTATGGCTACACCTTC
cdr3_aa: CSASGSHYGYTF

j_call: TRBJ2-1
v_call: TRBV12-3/TRBV12-4
d_call: TRBD2
clone_size: many
cdr3_nt: TGTGCCAGCAGCTCGGGACTAGCTAGCGATGAGCAGTTCTTC
cdr3_aa: CASSSGLASDEQFF

j_call: TRBJ2-1
v_call: TRBV20-1
d_call: NA
clone_size: many
cdr3_nt: TGCAGTGTGTCCCCCCGGGGGTCGACAACTGAGCAGTTCTTC
cdr3_aa: CSVSPRGSTTEQFF

j_call: TRBJ2-4
v_call: TRBV29-1
d_call: NA
clone_size: many
cdr3_nt: TGCAGCGTTGATTCCCTAGCCAAAAACATTCAGTACTTC
cdr3_aa: CSVDSLAKNIQYF

j_call: TRBJ2-5
v_call: TRBV19
d_call: TRBD2
clone_size: NA
cdr3_nt: TGTGCCAGTAATGCGGGACTAGCCACAGAGACCCAGTACTTC
cdr3_aa: CASNAGLATETQYF

j_call: TRBJ2-5
v_call: TRBV7-3
d_call: TRBD1
clone_size: few
cdr3_nt: TGTGCCAGCAGCCCCGGGACAGGGATTCAAGAGACCCAGTACTTC
cdr3_aa: CASSPGTGIQETQYF

j_call: TRBJ1-5
v_call: TRBV7-2
d_call: TRBD1
clone_size: few
cdr3_nt: TGTGCCAGCAGCCGGGGACAGGGTATTCAGCCCCAGCATTTT
cdr3_aa: CASSRGQGIQPQHF

j_call: TRBJ2-6
v_call: TRBV10-3
d_call: NA
clone_size: NA
cdr3_nt: TGTGCCATCACCGACCTTTCCTCCAGCTCTGGGGCCAACGTCCTGACTTTC
cdr3_aa: CAITDLSSSSGANVLTF

j_call: TRBJ2-7
v_call: TRBV20-1
d_call: NA
clone_size: medium-sized
cdr3_nt: TGCAGTGCCGTCCGGGGGTCAAGCTCCTACGAGCAGTACTTC
cdr3_aa: CSAVRGSSSYEQYF

j_call: TRBJ1-6
v_call: TRBV12-3/TRBV12-4
d_call: TRBD1
clone_size: many
cdr3_nt: TGTGCCAGCAGGGGACAGGGGATAGCTTCACCCCTCCACTTT
cdr3_aa: CASRGQGIASPLHF

j_call: TRBJ1-1
v_call: TRBV6-2/TRBV6-3
d_call: TRBD1
clone_size: few
cdr3_nt: TGTGCCAGCAGTCGGACAGGGGCCGGAGACACGATGAACACTGAAGCTTTCTTT
cdr3_aa: CASSRTGAGDTMNTEAFF

j_call: TRBJ2-1
v_call: TRBV5-4
d_call: NA
clone_size: many
cdr3_nt: TGTGCCAGCAGCTTGGGGGGTTTCAATGAGCAGTTCTTC
cdr3_aa: CASSLGGFNEQFF

j_call: TRBJ2-7
v_call: TRBV5-1
d_call: TRBD2
clone_size: NA
cdr3_nt: TGCGCCAGCAGCTTGCGACTAGCGGGGGTTGGATTGAGCTACGAGCAGTACTTC
cdr3_aa: CASSLRLAGVGLSYEQYF